This T cell receptor beta chain was sequenced for a study of blood T cell repertoires in COVID-19. V was pared by 9 bases and J by 0 bases, with 15 bases between. Per germline, CDR1 LNHDA and CDR2 SQIVND (reference sequence). The CDR3 runs 16 residues. Libraries were prepared by immunoSEQ multiplex PCR; TCRdb keeps only in-frame clonotypes and omits some of them. The sample consists of over 60,000 clones, around nine tenths of them appearing once. The sequenced sample consisted of peripheral blood. The chain couples TRBV19 to TRBJ2-6; D may be TRBD1 (5 bases). The TCR sequence derives from a man aged 70 or older with active or convalescent COVID-19. CDR3 sequence (DNA): TGTGCCAGCCAGAACAGGTGGGACTCTGGGGCCAACGTCCTGACTTTC. The encoded protein is CASQNRWDSGANVLTF.